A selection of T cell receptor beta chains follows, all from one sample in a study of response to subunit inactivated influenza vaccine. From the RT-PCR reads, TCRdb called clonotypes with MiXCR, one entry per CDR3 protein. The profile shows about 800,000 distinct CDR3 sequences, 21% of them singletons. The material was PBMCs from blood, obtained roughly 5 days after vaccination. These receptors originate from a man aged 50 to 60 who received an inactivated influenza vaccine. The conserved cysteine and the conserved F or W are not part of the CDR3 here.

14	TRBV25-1	ASSEYLGQGRSPLH
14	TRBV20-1	SARDRAWGSGNTIY
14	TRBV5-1	ASSLGGLFRGETQY
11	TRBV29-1	SVGVSPQETQY
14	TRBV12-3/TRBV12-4	ASSRGLSATNEKLF
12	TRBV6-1	ASSEALRGQPQH
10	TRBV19	ASSMYSYEQF
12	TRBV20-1	SSRGGLAKNIQY
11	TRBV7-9	ATSRAVNTEAF
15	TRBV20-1	SARRLAGPSSTDTQY
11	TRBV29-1	SVPARGRNEQF
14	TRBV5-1	ASSLGGQGITYEQY
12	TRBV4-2	ASSRESMGDTQY
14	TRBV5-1	ASSLVVAAGSYEQY
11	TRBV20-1	SAGDRGGYGYT
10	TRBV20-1	SACPDSYEQY
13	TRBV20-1	SASTLGLAAYEQY
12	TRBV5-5	ASTGQPVDNEQF
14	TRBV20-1	SAIRIGTSNTDTQY
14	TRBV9	ASSVYRDRGLSEAF
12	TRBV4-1	ASSLRWTEEKLF
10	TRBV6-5	ASSDPTEEQY
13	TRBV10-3	AIRLTSGSFNEQF
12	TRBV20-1	SARVSGDAYEQY
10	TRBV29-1	SAGGGQGLST
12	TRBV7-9	ASSSGTARETQS
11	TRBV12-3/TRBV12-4	ASSLAVGNGYT
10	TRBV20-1	SASPLNEKLF
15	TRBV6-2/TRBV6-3	ASSYSRGGPLNTEAF
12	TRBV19	ASSGPGPYNEQF
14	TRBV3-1	ASSQGAFGSYNEQF
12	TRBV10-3	ATAGTGAIDTQY
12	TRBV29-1	SILKRGLGNEQF
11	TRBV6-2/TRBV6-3	ASKGRGQETQY
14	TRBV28	ASSPVGATSTDTQY
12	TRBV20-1	SATSGTGYQPQH
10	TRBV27	ASSFPGFEQY